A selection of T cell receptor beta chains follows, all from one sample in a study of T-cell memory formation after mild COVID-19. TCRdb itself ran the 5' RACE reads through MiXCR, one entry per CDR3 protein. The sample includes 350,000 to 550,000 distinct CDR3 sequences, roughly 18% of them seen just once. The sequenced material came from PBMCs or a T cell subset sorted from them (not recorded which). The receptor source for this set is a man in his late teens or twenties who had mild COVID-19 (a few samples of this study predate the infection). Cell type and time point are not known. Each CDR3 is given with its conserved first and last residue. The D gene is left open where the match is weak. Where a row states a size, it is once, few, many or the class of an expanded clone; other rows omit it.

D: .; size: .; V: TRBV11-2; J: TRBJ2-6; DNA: TGTGCCAGCAGCTTATCCCCCCAGGCCGCTGGGGCCAACGTCCTGACTTTC; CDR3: CASSLSPQAAGANVLTF
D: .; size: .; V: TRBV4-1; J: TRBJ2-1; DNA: TGCGCCAGCAGCCAGCGAGGGTCCTACAATGAGCAGTTCTTC; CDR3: CASSQRGSYNEQFF
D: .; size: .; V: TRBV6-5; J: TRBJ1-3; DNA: TGTGCCAGCACCCAAAACGGACGGGACACCAGAAACACCATATATTTT; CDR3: CASTQNGRDTRNTIYF
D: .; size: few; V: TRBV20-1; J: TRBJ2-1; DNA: TGCAGTGCCAGCAGAGGTGGGAATGAGCAGTTCTTC; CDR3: CSASRGGNEQFF
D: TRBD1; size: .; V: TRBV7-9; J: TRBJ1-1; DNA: TGTGCCAGCAGCTGGAAAACAGGGGGATTGAACACTGAAGCTTTCTTT; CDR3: CASSWKTGGLNTEAFF
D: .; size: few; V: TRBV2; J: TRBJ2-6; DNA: TGTGCCAGCGTAGCAGGGGCTGGGGCCAACGTCCTGACTTTC; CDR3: CASVAGAGANVLTF
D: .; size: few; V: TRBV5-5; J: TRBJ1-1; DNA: TGTGCCAGCAGCTTGTCCCTTAAAGCTTTCTTT; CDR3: CASSLSLKAFF
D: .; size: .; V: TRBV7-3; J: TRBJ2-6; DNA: TGTGCCAGCGCTGGGGGGTCTGGGGCCAACGTCCTGACTTTC; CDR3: CASAGGSGANVLTF
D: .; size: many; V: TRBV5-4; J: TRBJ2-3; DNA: TGTGCCAGCAGCTTGAGTACTAGCACAGATACGCAGTATTTT; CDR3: CASSLSTSTDTQYF
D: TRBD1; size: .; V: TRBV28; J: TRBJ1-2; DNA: TGTGCCAGCAGGCCGGGACAGACCTATGGCTACACCTTC; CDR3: CASRPGQTYGYTF
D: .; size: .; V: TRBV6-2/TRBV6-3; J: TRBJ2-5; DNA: TGTGCCAGCAGTTACAATGTCGTCGGGGGATGGGACCAAGAGACCCAGTACTTC; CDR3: CASSYNVVGGWDQETQYF
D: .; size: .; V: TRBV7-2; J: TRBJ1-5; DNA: TGTGCCAGCAGCTTAGTGGGCTCTAGCAATCAGCCCCAGCATTTT; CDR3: CASSLVGSSNQPQHF
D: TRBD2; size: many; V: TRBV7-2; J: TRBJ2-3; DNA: TGTGCCAGCAGCCCCGGACTAGCGGGAACGCAGTATTTT; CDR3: CASSPGLAGTQYF
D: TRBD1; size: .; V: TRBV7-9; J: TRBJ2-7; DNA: TGTGCCAGCAGCTATCCAACCGGGACAGCGGCCTACGAGCAGTACTTC; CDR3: CASSYPTGTAAYEQYF
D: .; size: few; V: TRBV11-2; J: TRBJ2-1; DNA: TGTGCCAGCAGCGCCCCAGGGGCCTCCCGCAATGAGCAGTTCTTC; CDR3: CASSAPGASRNEQFF
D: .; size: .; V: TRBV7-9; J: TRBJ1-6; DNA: TGTGCCAGCAGCCCCCAGGGGTTGAATTCACCCCTCCACTTT; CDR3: CASSPQGLNSPLHF
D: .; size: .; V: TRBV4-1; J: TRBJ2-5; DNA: TGCGCCAGCAGCCAGGACGGCACAGAGGTAGAGACCCAGTACTTC; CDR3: CASSQDGTEVETQYF
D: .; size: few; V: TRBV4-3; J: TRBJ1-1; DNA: TGCGCCAGCAGCCAATTTGATCTTTACACTGAAGCTTTCTTT; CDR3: CASSQFDLYTEAFF
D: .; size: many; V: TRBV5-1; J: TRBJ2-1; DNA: TGCGCCAGCAGCCGAGCAGGAGGGAATGAGCAGTTCTTC; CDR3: CASSRAGGNEQFF
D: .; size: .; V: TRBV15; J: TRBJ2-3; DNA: TGTGCCACCAGCAGAAGGCAGGCTTCAGATACGCAGTATTTT; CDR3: CATSRRQASDTQYF
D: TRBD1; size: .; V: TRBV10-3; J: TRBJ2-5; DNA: TGTGCCATCAGAGCCGGGACAGGGGGGGAGACCCAGTACTTC; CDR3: CAIRAGTGGETQYF
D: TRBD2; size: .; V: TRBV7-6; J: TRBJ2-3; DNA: TGTGCCAGCAGCCGTAGCGGGGGGGGAAGAGATACGCAGTATTTT; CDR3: CASSRSGGGRDTQYF
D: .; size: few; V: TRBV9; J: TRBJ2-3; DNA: TGTGCCAGCAGCCCCGCCCCCGGGCTGGATACGCAGTATTTT; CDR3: CASSPAPGLDTQYF
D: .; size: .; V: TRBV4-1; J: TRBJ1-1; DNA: TGCGCCAGCAGCCAAGGACAAGGGGATGAAGCTTTCTTT; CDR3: CASSQGQGDEAFF
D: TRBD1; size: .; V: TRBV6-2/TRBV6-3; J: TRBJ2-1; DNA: TGTGCCAGCAGTTCGGGACAGGGGAATGAGCAGTTCTTC; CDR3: CASSSGQGNEQFF
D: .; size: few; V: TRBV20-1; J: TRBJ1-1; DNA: TGCAGTGCTAGTAGGGCTTTGGCTGAAGCTTTCTTT; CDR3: CSASRALAEAFF
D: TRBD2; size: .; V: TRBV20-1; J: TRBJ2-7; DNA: TGCAGTGCTGGAACAGCGGGGGGCGCGAAAACCTACGAGCAGTACTTC; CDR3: CSAGTAGGAKTYEQYF
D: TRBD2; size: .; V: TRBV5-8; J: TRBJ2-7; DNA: TGTGCCAGCAGCAGGCCCCTAGCGGGCCACTCCTACGAGCAGTACTTC; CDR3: CASSRPLAGHSYEQYF
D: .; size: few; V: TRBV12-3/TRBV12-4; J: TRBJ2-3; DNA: TGTGCCAGCAGCCCCCCCGGTTCCTGGGACCCTAGCACAGATACGCAGTATTTT; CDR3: CASSPPGSWDPSTDTQYF
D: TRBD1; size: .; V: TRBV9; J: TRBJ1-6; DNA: TGTGCCAGCAGCCAGAGGGACAGGGCGGAATCACCCCTCCACTTT; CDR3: CASSQRDRAESPLHF
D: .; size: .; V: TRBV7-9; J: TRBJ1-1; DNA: TGTGCCAGCAGCCCCGTCACTGAAGCTTTCTTT; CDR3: CASSPVTEAFF
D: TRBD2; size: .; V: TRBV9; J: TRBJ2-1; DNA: TGTGCCAGCAGCGGTCGACTAGCGGGGGGCTACAATGAGCAGTTCTTC; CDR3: CASSGRLAGGYNEQFF
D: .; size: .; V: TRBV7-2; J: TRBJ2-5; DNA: TGTGCCAGCAGCTCCGAAGCCGGGCCCCAGGGGACCCAGTACTTC; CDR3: CASSSEAGPQGTQYF
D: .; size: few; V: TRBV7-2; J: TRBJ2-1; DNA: TGTGCCAGCAGCTTACCGCGGCGTAATGAGCAGTTCTTC; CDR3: CASSLPRRNEQFF
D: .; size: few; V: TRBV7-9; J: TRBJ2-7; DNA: TGTGCCAGCAGCTTAGCCCCCCTAGGGATCAGGAACGAGCAGTACTTC; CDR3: CASSLAPLGIRNEQYF
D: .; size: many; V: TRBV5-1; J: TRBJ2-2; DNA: TGCGCCAGCAGCCTCCAGAACACCGGGGAGCTGTTTTTT; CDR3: CASSLQNTGELFF
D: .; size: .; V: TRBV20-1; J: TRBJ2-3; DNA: TGCAGTGCTAGTCCCCAAAAGGCGGCAGATACGCAGTATTTT; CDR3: CSASPQKAADTQYF
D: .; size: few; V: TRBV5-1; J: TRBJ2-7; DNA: TGCGCCAGCAGCCCTTCTGGGTTGTCCTACGAGCAGTACTTC; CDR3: CASSPSGLSYEQYF
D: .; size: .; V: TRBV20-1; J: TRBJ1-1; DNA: TGCAGTGCTAGAGATGAGGGGAACACTGAAGCTTTCTTT; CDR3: CSARDEGNTEAFF
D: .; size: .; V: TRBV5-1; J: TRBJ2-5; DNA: TGCGCCAGCAGCAGGGTCGAAAAAGAGACCCAGTACTTC; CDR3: CASSRVEKETQYF
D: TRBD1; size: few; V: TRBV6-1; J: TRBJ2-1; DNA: TGTGCCAGCAGTTTGTACACCGGGACAGGGGCATACAATGAGCAGTTCTTC; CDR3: CASSLYTGTGAYNEQFF
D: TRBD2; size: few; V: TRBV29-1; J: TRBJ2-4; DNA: TGCAGCGTGCGGACTATGGGGGGGAACATTCAGTACTTC; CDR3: CSVRTMGGNIQYF